The 7 T cell receptor beta chains reported below all come from one sample, sequenced in a study of T-cell memory formation after mild COVID-19. Each CDR3 protein gets one entry after TCRdb re-called the 5' RACE reads with MiXCR. The profile shows a few hundred thousand distinct CDR3 sequences, about 20% of them singletons. The sample was PBMCs or a T cell subset sorted from them (not recorded which). Source of these receptors: an adult woman who had mild COVID-19 (a few samples of this study predate the infection). Cell type and time point are not known.

The rearrangement joins TRBV15 to TRBJ2-1, with D hard to call. Germline CDR1 reads LNHNV; CDR2 reads YYDKDF (reference sequence). The CDR3 covers 14 residues. V lost 1 base and J lost 5, with 9 bases in between. The chain's CDR3 is CATSRAGGNNEQFF. DNA of the CDR3: TGTGCCACCAGCAGAGCTGGCGGAAACAATGAGCAGTTCTTC.

The rearrangement uses TRBV2 and TRBJ1-3, with unresolved D. CDR3 length: 17 amino acids. Trimming cost V 3 bases and J 3 bases, with 18 bases left between them. Germline values: CDR1 SNHLY, CDR2 FYNNEI. CDR3 residues: CASSEAGLGLRGNTIYF. In DNA, the CDR3 is TGTGCCAGCAGTGAGGCAGGACTGGGCCTGCGTGGAAACACCATATATTTT.

A few counts support this clonotype. CDR3 sequence reads: CASSESGELFF. The CDR3, as DNA: TGTGCCAGCAGTGAATCCGGGGAGCTGTTTTTT. The chain couples TRBV25-1 to TRBJ2-2; D is undetermined. Trimming shortened V by 1 base and J by 6 bases, and 0 bases separated the two germline ends. Germline lookup yields CDR1 MGHDK and CDR2 SYGVNS. The CDR3 sequence is 11 residues long.

The rearrangement joins TRBV29-1 to TRBJ2-1; 15 bases match TRBD2. The CDR3 loop spans 14 amino acids. Unmatched junction bases numbered 10, after V lost 4 bases and J lost 15 bases. Germline V gives CDR1 SQVTM, CDR2 ANQGSEA. This CDR3 reads CSVGTSGGASNTFF. The CDR3 DNA reads TGCAGCGTTGGGACTAGCGGGGGGGCCAGCAATACGTTCTTC.

Only a few counts were recorded for this clonotype. The chain employs TRBV20-1 and TRBJ2-1, with 9 positions matching TRBD2. V dropped 4 bases and J dropped 5; count of bases not matched to a gene: 9. The germline V gene has CDR1 DFQATT and CDR2 SNEGSKA (reference sequence). This CDR3 region has 15 residues. CDR3 protein: CSAIKRGVNHNEQFF. CDR3 sequence (DNA): TGCAGTGCTATAAAGCGGGGGGTTAATCACAATGAGCAGTTCTTC.

The chain links TRBV10-3 to TRBJ2-1; 7 bases are a match to TRBD1. Germline-derived CDR1 and CDR2 are ENHRY and SYGVKD. V dropped 8 bases and J dropped 2; count of bases not matched to a gene: 3. The CDR3 has 13 residues. The CDR3 region is CAIGDRAYNEQFF. The CDR3, as DNA: TGTGCCATCGGGGACAGAGCCTACAATGAGCAGTTCTTC.

This chain links TRBV4-1 with TRBJ2-7; TRBD1 might be the D (5 bases). Germline V gene lookup returns CDR1 MGHRA and CDR2 YSYEKL. Between the trimmed V and J ends, which lost 0 bases and 4 bases, there was a span of 10 bases. The CDR3 consists of 14 residues. The CDR3 bases are TGCGCCAGCAGCCAAGATCCAGGGAAATACGAGCAGTACTTC. This encodes CASSQDPGKYEQYF.